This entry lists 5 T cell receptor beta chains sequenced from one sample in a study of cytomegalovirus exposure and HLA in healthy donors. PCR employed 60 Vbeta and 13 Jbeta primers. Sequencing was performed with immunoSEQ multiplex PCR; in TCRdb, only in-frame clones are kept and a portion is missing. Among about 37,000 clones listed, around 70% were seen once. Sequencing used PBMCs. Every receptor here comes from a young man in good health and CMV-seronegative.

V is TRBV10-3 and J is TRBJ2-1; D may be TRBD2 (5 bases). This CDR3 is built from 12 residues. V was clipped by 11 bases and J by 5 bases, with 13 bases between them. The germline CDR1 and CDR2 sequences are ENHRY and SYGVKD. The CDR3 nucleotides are TGTGCCTCAGGACTCACAAACAATGAGCAGTTCTTC. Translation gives CASGLTNNEQFF.

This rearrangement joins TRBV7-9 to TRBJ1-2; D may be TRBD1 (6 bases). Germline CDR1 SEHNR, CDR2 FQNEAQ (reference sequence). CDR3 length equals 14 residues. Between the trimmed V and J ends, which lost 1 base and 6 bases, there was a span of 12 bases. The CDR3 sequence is CASSLETAGDGYTF. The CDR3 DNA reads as TGTGCCAGCAGCTTAGAAACGGCAGGGGATGGCTACACCTTC.

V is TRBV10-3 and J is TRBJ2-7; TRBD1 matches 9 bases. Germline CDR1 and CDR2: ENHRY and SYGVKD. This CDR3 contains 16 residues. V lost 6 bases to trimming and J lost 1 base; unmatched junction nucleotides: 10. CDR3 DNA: TGTGCCATCAGGGGGGTCGGGACAGGGTCATCCTACGAGCAGTACTTC. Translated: CAIRGVGTGSSYEQYF.

Here the CDR3 reads CASSVGRGQTDTQYF. CDR3 DNA: TGTGCCAGCAGCGTAGGCAGGGGGCAAACAGATACGCAGTATTTT. This chain links TRBV9 with TRBJ2-3; 8 bases line up with TRBD1. Germline loops: CDR1 SGDLS, CDR2 YYNGEE. V trimming: 0 bases; J trimming: 3 bases; junction bases outside the gene matches: 3. The CDR3 contains 15 residues.

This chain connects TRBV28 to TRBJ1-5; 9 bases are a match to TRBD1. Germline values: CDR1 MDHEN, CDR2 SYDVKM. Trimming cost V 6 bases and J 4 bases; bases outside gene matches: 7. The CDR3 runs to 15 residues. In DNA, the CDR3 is TGTGCCAGCAGGGGACCGGGACAGGGAAATCAGCCCCAGCATTTT. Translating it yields CASRGPGQGNQPQHF.